This T cell receptor (beta chain) was captured in a study of regulatory T cells in long-lasting Graves disease. Arm-PCR of CDR3 regions and iRepertoire HTBI primers were the basis on which TCR beta libraries were built. TCRdb reanalysed the multiplex PCR reads using MiXCR and keeps one entry per CDR3 protein. This table has 650,000 to 850,000 distinct CDR3 sequences, approximately 31% appearing once. Time point here: persistent/refractory GD, antithyroid drugs over 5 years with positive TRAb. PBMC RNA was the source of the TCR library. The length of the CDR3 is 14 residues. The germline gives CDR1 MGHRA, CDR2 YSYEKL. The germline V and J ends were trimmed by 1 base and 6 bases, with 12 bases remaining between them. In this sample, this clonotype turned up once. Its antigen remains unknown. General observations from the study: TCR diversity in persistent Graves' patients was below that of newly diagnosed ones. Between persistent patients, 2,500 to 3,500 public clonotypes were shared, exceeding the 900 to 1,000 shared between new patients.

The chain recombines TRBV4-1 with TRBJ1-2, with a possible D match to TRBD1 (5 bases). The material was peripheral blood mononuclear cells (PBMCs), obtained when the disease was refractory, from a patient treated with antithyroid drugs. The clonotype was recovered from a female donor with Graves disease. CDR3 amino acids: CASSQAVREDGYTF. The CDR3 nucleotides read TGCGCCAGCAGCCAAGCTGTCAGGGAGGATGGCTACACCTTC.